These T cell receptor beta chains were read from a single sample in a study of OX40 agonist ivuxolimab in advanced cancers. Using immunoSEQ multiplex PCR, the repertoire was profiled, and TCRdb retains in-frame clones only, with some absent. The table lists tens of thousands of clones, approximately 90% of them singletons. This specimen was CD4+ or CD8+ T cells sorted from blood, taken in a trial of the OX40 agonist ivuxolimab. All receptors derive from an adult with an advanced solid tumor such as melanoma, head and neck, liver or kidney cancer. The CDR3 runs from the conserved cysteine through the conserved F or W. Each record gives: J gene, D gene, CDR3 length, clone size, V gene, CDR3 DNA, CDR3 protein. The D gene is left open where the match is weak. Size tells how often a clone was seen (once, few, many) or the class of an expanded clone, and some rows leave it out.

J: TRBJ2-3
D: NA
length: 13
size: NA
V: TRBV7-9
DNA: TGTGCCAGCAGCTTAGCGTTGATGGGTACGCAGTATTTT
CDR3: CASSLALMGTQYF

J: TRBJ2-7
D: TRBD1
length: 14
size: NA
V: TRBV5-1
DNA: TGCGCCAGCAGCTTAGAGGGGGCAGCCTACGAGCAGTACTTC
CDR3: CASSLEGAAYEQYF

J: TRBJ2-7
D: TRBD2
length: 13
size: NA
V: TRBV10-1
DNA: TGCGCCAGCAGTGAGGAATCCCGACTAGCGGAGTACTTC
CDR3: CASSEESRLAEYF

J: TRBJ1-1
D: NA
length: 14
size: NA
V: TRBV7-6
DNA: TGTGCCAGCAGCCCAGGGGAGATGAACACTGAAGCTTTCTTT
CDR3: CASSPGEMNTEAFF

J: TRBJ2-1
D: NA
length: 18
size: NA
V: TRBV12-5
DNA: TGTGCTAGTGGTGGGGTCTCCCCGGGACCCATAACCTACAATGAGCAGTTCTTC
CDR3: CASGGVSPGPITYNEQFF

J: TRBJ2-2
D: TRBD2
length: 18
size: NA
V: TRBV10-1
DNA: TGCGCCAGCAGTGAGTCGCTAGCGGGCAACGCGAACACCGGGGAGCTGTTTTTT
CDR3: CASSESLAGNANTGELFF

J: TRBJ1-2
D: TRBD1
length: 15
size: NA
V: TRBV9
DNA: TGTGCCAGCAGCGCAGAGACAGGGGGCAACTATGGCTACACCTTC
CDR3: CASSAETGGNYGYTF

J: TRBJ1-1
D: TRBD1
length: 16
size: NA
V: TRBV19
DNA: TGTGCCAGTCACTCCACAAAGACAGGGATGAACACTGAAGCTTTCTTT
CDR3: CASHSTKTGMNTEAFF

J: TRBJ2-1
D: TRBD2
length: 16
size: NA
V: TRBV11-2
DNA: TGTGCCAGCAGCTTATTCCTGGCGGGAGGTAACAATGAGCAGTTCTTC
CDR3: CASSLFLAGGNNEQFF

J: TRBJ1-5
D: NA
length: 16
size: NA
V: TRBV30
DNA: TGTGCCTGGAGTGTACGCGGGGCTAATAGCAATCAGCCCCAGCATTTT
CDR3: CAWSVRGANSNQPQHF

J: TRBJ2-5
D: NA
length: 16
size: NA
V: TRBV5-1
DNA: TGCGCCAGCAGCTTGGACAGGGAAGGGTACCCTGAGACCCAGTACTTC
CDR3: CASSLDREGYPETQYF

J: TRBJ2-7
D: NA
length: 13
size: NA
V: TRBV11-2
DNA: TGTGCCAGCAGCTTAACAGGCCATTACGAGCAGTACTTC
CDR3: CASSLTGHYEQYF

J: TRBJ2-3
D: NA
length: 15
size: NA
V: TRBV10-3
DNA: TGTGCCATCAGGGGGTGGGCGGGGTCCACAGATACGCAGTATTTT
CDR3: CAIRGWAGSTDTQYF

J: TRBJ2-7
D: NA
length: 15
size: NA
V: TRBV18
DNA: TGTGCCAGCTCACGCTTAGGAGGGGACTTCTACGAGCAGTACTTC
CDR3: CASSRLGGDFYEQYF

J: TRBJ2-6
D: NA
length: 17
size: once
V: TRBV10-3
DNA: TGTGCCATCAGTGAGTCGTTGAGGAGTTCCGGGGCCAACGTCCTGACTTTC
CDR3: CAISESLRSSGANVLTF

J: TRBJ2-7
D: TRBD1
length: 14
size: NA
V: TRBV7-2
DNA: TGTGCCAGCAGCTTAGACCGGACAGGGACAGAGCAGTACTTC
CDR3: CASSLDRTGTEQYF

J: TRBJ1-1
D: NA
length: 14
size: NA
V: TRBV2
DNA: TGTGCCAGCAGAACAACTTATTTGAGCCCTGAAGCTTTCTTT
CDR3: CASRTTYLSPEAFF

J: TRBJ2-1
D: TRBD2
length: 15
size: NA
V: TRBV11-1
DNA: TGTGCCAGCAGCGTTAGACTAGCGGGAGACAATGAGCAGTTCTTC
CDR3: CASSVRLAGDNEQFF

J: TRBJ2-5
D: TRBD2
length: 18
size: NA
V: TRBV10-2
DNA: TGCGCCAGCAGTTCCGGGACTAGCGGTCGTCGGGTCCAAGAGACCCAGTACTTC
CDR3: CASSSGTSGRRVQETQYF

J: TRBJ2-7
D: TRBD1
length: 13
size: NA
V: TRBV28
DNA: TGTGCCACAGATGGACAGGGGGTCCACGAGCAGTACTTC
CDR3: CATDGQGVHEQYF

J: TRBJ2-3
D: NA
length: 11
size: NA
V: TRBV20-1
DNA: TGCAGCGCAGGGGTTACAGATACGCAGTATTTT
CDR3: CSAGVTDTQYF

J: TRBJ2-2
D: NA
length: 13
size: NA
V: TRBV12-2
DNA: TGTGCAAGTCGCTTAACAATGGTCCGGGAGCTGTTTTTT
CDR3: CASRLTMVRELFF

J: TRBJ2-7
D: TRBD2
length: 14
size: NA
V: TRBV5-1
DNA: TGCGCCAGCAGCTCTGTAGCGGGAGGGGGCGAGCAGTACTTC
CDR3: CASSSVAGGGEQYF

J: TRBJ1-2
D: TRBD1
length: 16
size: once
V: TRBV4-2
DNA: TGTGCCAGCAGCCAAACTAGGACAGGGGGCGCAAACGGCTACACCTTC
CDR3: CASSQTRTGGANGYTF

J: TRBJ2-4
D: TRBD2
length: 17
size: NA
V: TRBV13
DNA: TGTGCCAGCAGCTATAGTGCCTTAACTAGCGGGTTATACATTCAGTACTTC
CDR3: CASSYSALTSGLYIQYF

J: TRBJ2-1
D: TRBD2
length: 17
size: NA
V: TRBV5-1
DNA: TGCGCCAGCAGCAGAACTCTAGCGGGAGGGCCCCTCAATGAGCAGTTCTTC
CDR3: CASSRTLAGGPLNEQFF